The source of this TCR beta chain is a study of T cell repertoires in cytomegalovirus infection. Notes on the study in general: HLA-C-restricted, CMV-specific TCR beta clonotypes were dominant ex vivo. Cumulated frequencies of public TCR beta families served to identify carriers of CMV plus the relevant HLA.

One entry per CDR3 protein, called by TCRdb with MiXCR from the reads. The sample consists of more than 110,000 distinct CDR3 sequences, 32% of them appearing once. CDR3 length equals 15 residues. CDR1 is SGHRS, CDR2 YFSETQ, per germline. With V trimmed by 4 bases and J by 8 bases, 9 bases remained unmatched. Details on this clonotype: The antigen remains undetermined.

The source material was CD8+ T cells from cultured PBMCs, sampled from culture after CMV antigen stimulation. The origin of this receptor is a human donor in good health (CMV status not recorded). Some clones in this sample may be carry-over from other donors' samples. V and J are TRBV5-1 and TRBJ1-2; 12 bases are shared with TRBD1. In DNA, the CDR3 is TGCGCCAGCAGCGGGACCGGGACAGGGGGCTCGGGCTACACCTTC. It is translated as CASSGTGTGGSGYTF.